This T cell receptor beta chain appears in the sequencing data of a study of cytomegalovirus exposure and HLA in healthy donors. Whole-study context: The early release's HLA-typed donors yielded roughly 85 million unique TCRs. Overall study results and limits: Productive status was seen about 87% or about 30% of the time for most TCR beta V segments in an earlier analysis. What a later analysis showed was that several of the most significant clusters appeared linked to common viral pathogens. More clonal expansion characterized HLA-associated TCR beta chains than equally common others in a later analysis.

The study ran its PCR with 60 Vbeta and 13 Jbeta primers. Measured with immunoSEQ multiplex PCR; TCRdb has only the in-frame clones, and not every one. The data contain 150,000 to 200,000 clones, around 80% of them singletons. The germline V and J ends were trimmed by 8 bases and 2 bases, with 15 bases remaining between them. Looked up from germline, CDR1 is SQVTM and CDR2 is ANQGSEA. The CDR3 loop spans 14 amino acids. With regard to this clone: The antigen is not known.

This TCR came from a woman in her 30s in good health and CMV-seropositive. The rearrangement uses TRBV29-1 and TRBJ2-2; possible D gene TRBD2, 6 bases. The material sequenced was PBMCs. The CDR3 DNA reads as TGCAGCACCTCGGGACTCTCAAACACCGGGGAGCTGTTTTTT. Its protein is CSTSGLSNTGELFF.